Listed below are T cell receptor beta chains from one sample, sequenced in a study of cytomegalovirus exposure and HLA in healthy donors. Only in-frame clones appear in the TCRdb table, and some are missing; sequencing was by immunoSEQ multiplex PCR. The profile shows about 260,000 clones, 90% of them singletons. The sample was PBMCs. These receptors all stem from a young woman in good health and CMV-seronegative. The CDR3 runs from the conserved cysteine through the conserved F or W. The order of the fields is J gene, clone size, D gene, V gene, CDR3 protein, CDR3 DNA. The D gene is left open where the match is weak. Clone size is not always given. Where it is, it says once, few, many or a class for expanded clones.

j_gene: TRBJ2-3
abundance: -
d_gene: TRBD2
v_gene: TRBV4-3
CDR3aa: CASSHTLAGGGDTQYF
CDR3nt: TGCGCCAGCAGCCACACATTAGCGGGAGGCGGGGATACGCAGTATTTT

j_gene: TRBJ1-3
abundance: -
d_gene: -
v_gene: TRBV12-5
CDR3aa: CASGLVEKGNTIYF
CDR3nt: TGTGCTAGTGGTTTGGTAGAGAAAGGAAACACCATATATTTT

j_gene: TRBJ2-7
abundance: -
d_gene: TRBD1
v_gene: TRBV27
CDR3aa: CASRTTGGAQYF
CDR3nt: TGTGCCAGCAGGACCACAGGGGGCGCCCAGTACTTC

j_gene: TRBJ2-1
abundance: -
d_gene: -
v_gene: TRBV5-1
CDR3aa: CASSLARDEQFF
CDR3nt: TGCGCCAGCAGCTTGGCGAGGGATGAGCAGTTCTTC

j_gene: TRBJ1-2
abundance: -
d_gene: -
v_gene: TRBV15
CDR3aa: CATSRGRTYGYTF
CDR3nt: TGTGCCACCAGCAGGGGACGGACTTATGGCTACACCTTC

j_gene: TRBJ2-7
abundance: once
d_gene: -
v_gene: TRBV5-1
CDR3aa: CASSLEGAYEQYF
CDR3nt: TGCGCCAGCAGCTTGGAGGGGGCCTACGAGCAGTACTTC

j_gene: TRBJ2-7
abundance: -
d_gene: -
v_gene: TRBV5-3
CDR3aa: CARSLHLGVIYEQYF
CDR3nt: TGTGCCAGAAGCTTGCATCTAGGCGTAATCTACGAGCAGTACTTC

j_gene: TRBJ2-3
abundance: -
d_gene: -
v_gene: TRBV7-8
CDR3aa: CASSLRGFQYF
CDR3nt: TGTGCCAGCAGCTTGAGGGGGTTCCAGTATTTT

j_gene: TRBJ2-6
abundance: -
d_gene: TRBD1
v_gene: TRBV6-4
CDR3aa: CASSFGTGGPSGANVLTF
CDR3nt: TGTGCCAGCAGTTTCGGGACAGGGGGACCCTCTGGGGCCAACGTCCTGACTTTC

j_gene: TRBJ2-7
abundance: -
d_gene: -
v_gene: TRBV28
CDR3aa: CATLRGGPYEQYF
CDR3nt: TGTGCCACTCTGAGGGGGGGGCCCTACGAGCAGTACTTC

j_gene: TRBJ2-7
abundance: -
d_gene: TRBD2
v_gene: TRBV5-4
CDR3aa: CASSLDAGVVDEQYF
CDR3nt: TGTGCCAGCAGCTTGGATGCGGGAGTAGTAGACGAGCAGTACTTC

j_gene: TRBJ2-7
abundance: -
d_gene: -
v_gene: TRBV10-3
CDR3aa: CAISEGGNYEQYF
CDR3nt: TGTGCCATCAGTGAGGGGGGCAACTACGAGCAGTACTTC

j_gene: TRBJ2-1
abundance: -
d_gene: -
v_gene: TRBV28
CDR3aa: CASIREAGNEQFF
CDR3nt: TGTGCCAGCATCCGGGAAGCGGGCAATGAGCAGTTCTTC

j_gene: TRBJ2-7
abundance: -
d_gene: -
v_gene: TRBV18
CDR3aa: CASSPSTSRVSEQYF
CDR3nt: TGTGCCAGCTCACCATCGACTAGTCGTGTTAGTGAGCAGTACTTC

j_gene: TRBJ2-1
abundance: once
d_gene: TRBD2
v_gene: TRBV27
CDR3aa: CASKKTSGRATSYNEQFF
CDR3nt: TGTGCCAGCAAAAAGACTAGCGGGAGGGCCACCTCCTACAATGAGCAGTTCTTC

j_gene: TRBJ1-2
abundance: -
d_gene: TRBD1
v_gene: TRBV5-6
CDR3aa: CASSLDRGISYTF
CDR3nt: TGTGCCAGCAGCTTGGACAGGGGAATCAGCTACACCTTC

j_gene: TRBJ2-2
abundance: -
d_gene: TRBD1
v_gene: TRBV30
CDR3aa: CAWSGKHGTGATGELFF
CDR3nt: TGTGCCTGGAGTGGCAAACACGGGACAGGGGCCACCGGGGAGCTGTTTTTT

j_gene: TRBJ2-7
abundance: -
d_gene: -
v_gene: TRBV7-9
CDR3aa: CASSLAGSYEQYF
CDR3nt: TGTGCCAGCAGCCTGGCCGGGTCCTACGAGCAGTACTTC

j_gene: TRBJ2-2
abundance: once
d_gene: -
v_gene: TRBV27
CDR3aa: CATRWRINTGELFF
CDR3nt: TGTGCCACCCGATGGCGGATAAACACCGGGGAGCTGTTTTTT

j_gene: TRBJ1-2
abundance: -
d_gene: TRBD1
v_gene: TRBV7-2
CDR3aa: CAIRTGKGYTF
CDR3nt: TGTGCCATCCGGACAGGGAAAGGCTACACCTTC

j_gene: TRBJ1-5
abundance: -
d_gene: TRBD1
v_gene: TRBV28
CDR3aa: CASRHLRQGARNNQPQHF
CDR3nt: TGTGCCAGCAGACATCTCAGACAGGGGGCGCGAAACAATCAGCCCCAGCATTTT

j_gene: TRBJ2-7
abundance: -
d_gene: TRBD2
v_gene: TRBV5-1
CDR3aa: CASSLLGGRAEYEQYF
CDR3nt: TGCGCCAGCAGCTTGCTTGGCGGGAGGGCCGAATACGAGCAGTACTTC

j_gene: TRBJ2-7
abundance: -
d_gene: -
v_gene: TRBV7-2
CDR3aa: CASSPGTSFSYEQYF
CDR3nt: TGTGCCAGCAGCCCCGGGACCTCGTTTTCCTACGAGCAGTACTTC

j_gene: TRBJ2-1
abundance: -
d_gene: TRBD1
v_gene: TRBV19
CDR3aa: CARLQGRYNEQFF
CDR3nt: TGTGCCAGGCTACAGGGGCGGTACAATGAGCAGTTCTTC

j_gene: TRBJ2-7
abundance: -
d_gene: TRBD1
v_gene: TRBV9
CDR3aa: CASSERDRGSYEQYF
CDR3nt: TGTGCCAGCAGCGAAAGGGACAGGGGTTCCTACGAGCAGTACTTC

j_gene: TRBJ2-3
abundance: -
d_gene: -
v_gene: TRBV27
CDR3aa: CASSSYSHLDTQYF
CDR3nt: TGTGCCAGCAGTTCCTATTCCCATTTGGATACGCAGTATTTT

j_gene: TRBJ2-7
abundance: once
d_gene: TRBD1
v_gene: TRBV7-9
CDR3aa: CASSLAKLGTGGDEQYF
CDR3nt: TGTGCCAGCAGCTTAGCAAAATTAGGGACAGGGGGCGACGAGCAGTACTTC

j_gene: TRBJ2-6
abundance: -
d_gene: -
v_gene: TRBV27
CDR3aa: CASSFPGANVLTF
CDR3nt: TGTGCCAGCAGTTTTCCTGGGGCCAACGTCCTGACTTTC

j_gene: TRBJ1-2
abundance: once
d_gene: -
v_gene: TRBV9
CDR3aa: CASSGADGYTF
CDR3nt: TGTGCCAGCAGCGGGGCGGATGGCTACACCTTC

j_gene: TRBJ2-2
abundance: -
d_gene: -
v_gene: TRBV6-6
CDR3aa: CASSEGHLTGELFF
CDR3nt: TGTGCCAGCAGTGAGGGACACCTAACCGGGGAGCTGTTTTTT

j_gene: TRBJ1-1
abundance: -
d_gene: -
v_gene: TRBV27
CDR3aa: CASTPSVVNTEAFF
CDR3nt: TGTGCCAGCACCCCATCCGTGGTGAACACTGAAGCTTTCTTT

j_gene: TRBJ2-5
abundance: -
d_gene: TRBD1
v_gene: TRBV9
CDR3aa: CASSDGTGGETQYF
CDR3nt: TGTGCCAGCAGCGACGGGACAGGGGGGGAGACCCAGTACTTC

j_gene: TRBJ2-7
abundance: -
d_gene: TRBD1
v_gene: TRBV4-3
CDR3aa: CASSQQPGTATYEQYF
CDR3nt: TGCGCCAGCAGCCAACAACCAGGGACAGCCACCTACGAGCAGTACTTC

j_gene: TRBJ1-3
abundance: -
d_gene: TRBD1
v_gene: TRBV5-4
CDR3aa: CASSRTGSGNTIYF
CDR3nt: TGTGCCAGCAGCCGGACAGGCTCTGGAAACACCATATATTTT

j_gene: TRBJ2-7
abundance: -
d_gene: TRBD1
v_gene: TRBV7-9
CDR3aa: CASSSTGNSYEQYF
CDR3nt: TGTGCCAGCAGCTCGACAGGGAACTCCTACGAGCAGTACTTC

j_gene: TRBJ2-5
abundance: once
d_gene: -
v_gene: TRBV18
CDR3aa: CASSPEERTQYF
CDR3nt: TGTGCCAGCTCACCTGAGGAGCGGACCCAGTACTTC

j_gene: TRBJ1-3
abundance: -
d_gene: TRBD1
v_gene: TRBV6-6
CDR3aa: CASRLLTGSGNTIYF
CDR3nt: TGTGCCAGCAGGCTCTTGACAGGGTCAGGAAACACCATATATTTT

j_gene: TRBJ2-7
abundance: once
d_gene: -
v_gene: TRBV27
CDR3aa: CASSRSGRPAEQYF
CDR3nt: TGTGCCAGCAGTCGTTCGGGGCGGCCTGCGGAGCAGTACTTC

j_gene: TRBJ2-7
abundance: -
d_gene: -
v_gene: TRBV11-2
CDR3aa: CASSFGASPYEQYF
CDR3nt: TGTGCCAGCAGCTTTGGGGCGTCCCCCTACGAGCAGTACTTC

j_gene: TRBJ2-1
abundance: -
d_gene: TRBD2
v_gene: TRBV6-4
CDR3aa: CASSDFLQGLAGNEQFF
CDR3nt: TGTGCCAGCAGTGACTTTCTACAGGGACTAGCGGGTAATGAGCAGTTCTTC

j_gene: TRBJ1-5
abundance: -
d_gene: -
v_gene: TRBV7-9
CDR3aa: CASSRRDSNQPQHF
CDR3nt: TGTGCCAGCAGCCGGAGGGATAGCAATCAGCCCCAGCATTTT

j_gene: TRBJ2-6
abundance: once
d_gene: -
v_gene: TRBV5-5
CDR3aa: CASSPLAIISGANVLTF
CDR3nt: TGTGCCAGCAGCCCCCTGGCCATCATTTCTGGGGCCAACGTCCTGACTTTC

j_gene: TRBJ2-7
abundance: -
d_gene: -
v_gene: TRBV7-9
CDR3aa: CASSLVGASGEQYF
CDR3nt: TGTGCCAGCAGCTTAGTTGGCGCCTCCGGCGAGCAGTACTTC

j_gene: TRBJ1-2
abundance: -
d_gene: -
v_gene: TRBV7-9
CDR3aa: CASSLGSYGYTF
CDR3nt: TGTGCCAGCAGCCTCGGGAGTTATGGCTACACCTTC